This TCR beta chain was retrieved from a study of T cell responses to AZD1222 COVID-19 vaccine. On the study more broadly: Second-dose intervals of approximately 4 or approximately 12 weeks were pooled. Broader study findings: Vaccination with two AZD1222 doses was followed by a rise in Spike-specific TCR breadth and depth. Repertoires in all cases were sampled only once the peak T cell response had passed.

The CDR3 consists of 15 residues. Deletions cut 4 bases from V and 0 bases from J, with 13 bases between. Looked up from germline, CDR1 is SGHRS and CDR2 is YFSETQ. This table comes from immunoSEQ multiplex PCR, and its TCRdb copy is limited to in-frame clones, with some not included. The sample includes fewer than 200,000 clones, around nine tenths seen only once; the top ten take around 3%. Points on this clone: Its antigen remains unidentified.

The chain uses TRBV5-1 and TRBJ1-2; D might be TRBD1 (6 bases). This receptor was identified in an adult in good health. Sequences were derived from peripheral blood, sampled on day 0 of AZD1222 vaccination. The CDR3 sequence: CASSLGQSANYGYTF. The DNA of the CDR3 is TGCGCCAGCAGCCTAGGACAGTCTGCTAACTATGGCTACACCTTC.